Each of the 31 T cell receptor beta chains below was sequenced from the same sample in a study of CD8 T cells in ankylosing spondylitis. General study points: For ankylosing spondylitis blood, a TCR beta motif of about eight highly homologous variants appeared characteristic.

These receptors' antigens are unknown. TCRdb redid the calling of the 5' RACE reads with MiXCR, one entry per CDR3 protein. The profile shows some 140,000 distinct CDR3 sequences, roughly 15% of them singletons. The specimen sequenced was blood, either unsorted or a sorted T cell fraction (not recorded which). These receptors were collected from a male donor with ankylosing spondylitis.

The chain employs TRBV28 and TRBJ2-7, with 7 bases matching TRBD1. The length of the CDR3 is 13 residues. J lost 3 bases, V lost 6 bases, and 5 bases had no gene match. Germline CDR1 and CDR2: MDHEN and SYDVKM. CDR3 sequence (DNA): TGTGCCAGCAGGCCGGGACAGAGCTACGAGCAGTACTTC. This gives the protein CASRPGQSYEQYF.

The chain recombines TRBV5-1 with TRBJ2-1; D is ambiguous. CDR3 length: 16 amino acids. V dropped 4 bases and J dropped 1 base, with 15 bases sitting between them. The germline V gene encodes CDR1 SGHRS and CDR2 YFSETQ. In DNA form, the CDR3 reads TGCGCCAGCAGCCCTGCCCTGGCGGCTTCCTACAATGAGCAGTTCTTC. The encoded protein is CASSPALAASYNEQFF.

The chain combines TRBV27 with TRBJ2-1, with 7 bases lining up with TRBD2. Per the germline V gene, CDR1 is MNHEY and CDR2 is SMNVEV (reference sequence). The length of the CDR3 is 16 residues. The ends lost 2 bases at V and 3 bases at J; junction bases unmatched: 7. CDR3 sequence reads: CASSLRAGVGYNEQFF. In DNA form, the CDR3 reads TGTGCCAGCAGTTTACGGGCGGGAGTGGGCTACAATGAGCAGTTCTTC.

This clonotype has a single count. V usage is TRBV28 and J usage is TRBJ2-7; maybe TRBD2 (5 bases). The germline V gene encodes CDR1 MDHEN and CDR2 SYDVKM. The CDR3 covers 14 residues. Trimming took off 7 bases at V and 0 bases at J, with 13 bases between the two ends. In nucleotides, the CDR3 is TGTGCCAGCACCCCTGGTCGGGGCTCCTACGAGCAGTACTTC. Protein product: CASTPGRGSYEQYF.

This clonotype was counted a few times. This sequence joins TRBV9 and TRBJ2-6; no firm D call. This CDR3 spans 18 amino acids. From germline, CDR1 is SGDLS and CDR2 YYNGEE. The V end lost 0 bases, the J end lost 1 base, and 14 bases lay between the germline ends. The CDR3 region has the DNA TGTGCCAGCAGCGTAGTGGAAACAGCTATTTCTGGGGCCAACGTCCTGACTTTC. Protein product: CASSVVETAISGANVLTF.

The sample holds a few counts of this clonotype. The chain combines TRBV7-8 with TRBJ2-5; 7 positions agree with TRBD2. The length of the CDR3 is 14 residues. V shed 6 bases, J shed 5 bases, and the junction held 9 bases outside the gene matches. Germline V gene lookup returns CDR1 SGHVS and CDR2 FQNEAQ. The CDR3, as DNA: TGTGCCAGCAGTGGGGGAGCGGGACGGGAGACCCAGTACTTC. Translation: CASSGGAGRETQYF.

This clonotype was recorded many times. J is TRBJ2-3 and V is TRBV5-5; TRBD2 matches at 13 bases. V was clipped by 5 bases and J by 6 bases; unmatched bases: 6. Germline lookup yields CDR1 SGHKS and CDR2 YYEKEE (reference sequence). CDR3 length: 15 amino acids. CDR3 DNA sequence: TGTGCCAGCAGACAGACTAGCGGGAGGTGGGATACGCAGTATTTT. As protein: CASRQTSGRWDTQYF.

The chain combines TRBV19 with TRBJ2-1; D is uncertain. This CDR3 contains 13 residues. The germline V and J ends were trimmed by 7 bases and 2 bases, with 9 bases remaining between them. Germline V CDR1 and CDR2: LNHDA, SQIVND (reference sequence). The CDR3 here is CASKESPYNEQFF. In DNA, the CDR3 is TGTGCCAGTAAGGAGTCGCCCTACAATGAGCAGTTCTTC.

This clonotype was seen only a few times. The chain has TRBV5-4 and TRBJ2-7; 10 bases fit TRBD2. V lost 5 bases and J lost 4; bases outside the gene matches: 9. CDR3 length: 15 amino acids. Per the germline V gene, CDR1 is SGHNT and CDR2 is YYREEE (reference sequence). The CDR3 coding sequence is TGTGCCAGCAGATCTGGGGCTAGCGGGAGTTACGAGCAGTACTTC. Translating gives CASRSGASGSYEQYF.

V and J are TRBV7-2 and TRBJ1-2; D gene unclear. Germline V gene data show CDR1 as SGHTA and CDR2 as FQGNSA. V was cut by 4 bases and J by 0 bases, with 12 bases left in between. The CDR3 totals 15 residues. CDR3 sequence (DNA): TGTGCCAGCAGCTCCTCTCGGGGTACTAACTATGGCTACACCTTC. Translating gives CASSSSRGTNYGYTF. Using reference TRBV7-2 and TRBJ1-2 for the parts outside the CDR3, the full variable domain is GAGVSQSPSNKVTEKGKDVELRCDPISGHTALYWYRQSLGQGLEFLIYFQGNSAPDKSGLPSDRFSAERTGGSVSTLTIQRTQQEDSAVYLCASSSSRGTNYGYTFGSGTRLTVV.

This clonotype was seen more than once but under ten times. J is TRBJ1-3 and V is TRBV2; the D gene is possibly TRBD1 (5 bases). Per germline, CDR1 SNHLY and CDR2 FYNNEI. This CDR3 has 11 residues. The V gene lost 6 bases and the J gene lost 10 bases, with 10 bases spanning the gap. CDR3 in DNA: TGTGCCAGCAGGCCAGGGAGAACCATATATTTT. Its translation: CASRPGRTIYF.

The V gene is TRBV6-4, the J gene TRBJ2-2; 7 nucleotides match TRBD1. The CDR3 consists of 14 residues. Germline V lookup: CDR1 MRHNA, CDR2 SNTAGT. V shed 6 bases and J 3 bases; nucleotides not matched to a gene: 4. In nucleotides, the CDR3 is TGTGCCAGCAGCCCGACAGGGTACACCGGGGAGCTGTTTTTT. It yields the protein CASSPTGYTGELFF.

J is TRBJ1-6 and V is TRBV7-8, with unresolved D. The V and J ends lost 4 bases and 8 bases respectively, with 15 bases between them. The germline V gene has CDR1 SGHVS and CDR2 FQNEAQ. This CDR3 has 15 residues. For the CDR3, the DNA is TGTGCCAGCAGCTGGAAACTCAGTGCCCATTCACCCCTCCACTTT. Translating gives CASSWKLSAHSPLHF.

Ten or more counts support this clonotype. The CDR3 protein is CASSPGDEKLFF. In DNA, the CDR3 is TGTGCCAGCAGTCCAGGGGACGAAAAACTGTTTTTT. This chain links TRBV12-3 or TRBV12-4 with TRBJ1-4; tentatively, D is TRBD1 (6 bases). V was trimmed by 5 bases and J by 8 bases, leaving 9 bases between them. The CDR3 runs 12 residues.

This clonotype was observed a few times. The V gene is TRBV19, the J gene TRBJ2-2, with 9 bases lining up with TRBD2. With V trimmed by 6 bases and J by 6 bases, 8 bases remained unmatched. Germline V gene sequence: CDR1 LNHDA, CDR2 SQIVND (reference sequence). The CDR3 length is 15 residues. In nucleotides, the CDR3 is TGTGCCAGTAGGAGGACTAGCGTCGGCCCCGGGGAGCTGTTTTTT. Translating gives CASRRTSVGPGELFF.

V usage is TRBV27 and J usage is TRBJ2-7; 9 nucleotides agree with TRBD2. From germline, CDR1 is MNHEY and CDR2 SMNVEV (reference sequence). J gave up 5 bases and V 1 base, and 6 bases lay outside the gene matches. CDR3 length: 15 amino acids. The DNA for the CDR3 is TGTGCCAGCAGTTTATATCTAGCGGGAAGCGACGAGCAGTACTTC. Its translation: CASSLYLAGSDEQYF.

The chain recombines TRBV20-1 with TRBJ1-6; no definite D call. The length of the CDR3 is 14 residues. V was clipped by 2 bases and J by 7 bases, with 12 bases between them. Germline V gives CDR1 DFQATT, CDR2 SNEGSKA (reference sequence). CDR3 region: CSARKGWGNSPLHF. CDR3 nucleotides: TGCAGTGCTAGAAAGGGCTGGGGAAATTCACCCCTCCACTTT.

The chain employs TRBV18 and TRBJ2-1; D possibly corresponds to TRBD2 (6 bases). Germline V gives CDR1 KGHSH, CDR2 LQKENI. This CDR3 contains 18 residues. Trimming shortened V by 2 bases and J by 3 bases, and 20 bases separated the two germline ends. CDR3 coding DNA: TGTGCCAGCTCACCAACAAAACTACGGGAGCCAAACTACAATGAGCAGTTCTTC. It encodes CASSPTKLREPNYNEQFF.

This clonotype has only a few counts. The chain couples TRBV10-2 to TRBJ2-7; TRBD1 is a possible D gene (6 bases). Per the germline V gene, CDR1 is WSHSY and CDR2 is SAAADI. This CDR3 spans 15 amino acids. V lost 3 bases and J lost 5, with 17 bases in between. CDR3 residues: CASSDSRRGGDEQYF. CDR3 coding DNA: TGCGCCAGCAGTGACTCTCGCAGGGGTGGCGACGAGCAGTACTTC.

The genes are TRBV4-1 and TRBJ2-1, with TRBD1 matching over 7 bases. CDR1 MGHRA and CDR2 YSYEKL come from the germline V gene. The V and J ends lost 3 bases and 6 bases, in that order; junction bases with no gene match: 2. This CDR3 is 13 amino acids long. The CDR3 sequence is CASSQTGSNEQFF. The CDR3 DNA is TGCGCCAGCAGCCAGACAGGGTCCAATGAGCAGTTCTTC.

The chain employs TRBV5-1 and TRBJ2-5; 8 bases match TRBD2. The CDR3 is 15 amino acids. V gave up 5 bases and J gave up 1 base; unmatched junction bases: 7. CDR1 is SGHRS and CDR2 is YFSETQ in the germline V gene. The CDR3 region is CASSHGRGGQETQYF. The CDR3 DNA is TGCGCCAGCAGTCACGGGAGGGGGGGCCAAGAGACCCAGTACTTC. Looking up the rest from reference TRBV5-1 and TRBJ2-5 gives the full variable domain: KAGVTQTPRYLIKTRGQQVTLSCSPISGHRSVSWYQQTPGQGLQFLFEYFSETQRNKGNFPGRFSGRQFSNSRSEMNVSTLELGDSALYLCASSHGRGGQETQYFGPGTRLLVL.

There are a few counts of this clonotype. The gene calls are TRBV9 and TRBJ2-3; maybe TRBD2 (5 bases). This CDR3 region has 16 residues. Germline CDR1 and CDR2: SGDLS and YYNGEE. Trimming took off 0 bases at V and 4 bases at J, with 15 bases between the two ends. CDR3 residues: CASSVGTRLVPDTQYF. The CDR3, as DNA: TGTGCCAGCAGCGTAGGGACTCGCCTAGTCCCAGATACGCAGTATTTT.

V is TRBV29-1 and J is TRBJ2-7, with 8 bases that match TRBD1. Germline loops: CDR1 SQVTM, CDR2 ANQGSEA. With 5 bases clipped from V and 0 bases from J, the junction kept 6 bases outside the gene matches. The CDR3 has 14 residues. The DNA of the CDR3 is TGCAGCGTTCTGGGGACAGGATACTCCTACGAGCAGTACTTC. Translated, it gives CSVLGTGYSYEQYF.

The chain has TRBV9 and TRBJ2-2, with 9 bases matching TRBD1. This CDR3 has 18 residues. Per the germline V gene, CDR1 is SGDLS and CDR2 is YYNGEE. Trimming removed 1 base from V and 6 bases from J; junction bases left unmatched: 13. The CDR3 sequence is CASSVNIRTGDKAGELFF. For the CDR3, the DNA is TGTGCCAGCAGCGTAAATATTAGGACAGGGGATAAGGCCGGGGAGCTGTTTTTT. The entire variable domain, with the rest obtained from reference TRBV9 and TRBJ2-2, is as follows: DSGVTQTPKHLITATGQRVTLRCSPRSGDLSVYWYQQSLDQGLQFLIQYYNGEERAKGNILERFSAQQFPDLHSELNLSSLELGDSALYFCASSVNIRTGDKAGELFFGEGSRLTVL.

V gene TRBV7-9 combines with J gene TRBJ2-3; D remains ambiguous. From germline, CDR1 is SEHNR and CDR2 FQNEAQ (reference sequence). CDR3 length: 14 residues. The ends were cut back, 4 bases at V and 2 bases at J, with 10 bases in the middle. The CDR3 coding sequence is TGTGCCAGCAGCTATGCGGCGGCCACAGATACGCAGTATTTT. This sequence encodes CASSYAAATDTQYF.

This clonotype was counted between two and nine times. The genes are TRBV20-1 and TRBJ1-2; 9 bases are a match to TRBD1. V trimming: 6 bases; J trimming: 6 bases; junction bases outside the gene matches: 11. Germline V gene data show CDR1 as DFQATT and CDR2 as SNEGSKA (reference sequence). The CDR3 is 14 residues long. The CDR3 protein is CSAIPDRGVHGYTF. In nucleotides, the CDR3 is TGCAGTGCCATCCCGGACAGGGGAGTACATGGCTACACCTTC.

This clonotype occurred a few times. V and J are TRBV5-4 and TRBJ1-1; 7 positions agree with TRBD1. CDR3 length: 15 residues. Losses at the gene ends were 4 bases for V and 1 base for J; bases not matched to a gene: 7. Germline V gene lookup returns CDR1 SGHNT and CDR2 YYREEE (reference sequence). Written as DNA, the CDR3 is TGTGCCAGCAGCCCTCAGGGACAGCCGAACACTGAAGCTTTCTTT. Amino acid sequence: CASSPQGQPNTEAFF.

The CDR3 spells CASSQILAGGSYNEQFF. In DNA form, the CDR3 reads TGCGCCAGCAGCCAAATCCTAGCGGGCGGCTCCTACAATGAGCAGTTCTTC. The V gene is TRBV4-3, the J gene TRBJ2-1, with TRBD2 matching 8 bases. Per the germline V gene, CDR1 is LGHNA and CDR2 is YSLEER. The CDR3 totals 17 residues. V gave up 2 bases and J gave up 0 bases; unmatched junction bases: 6.

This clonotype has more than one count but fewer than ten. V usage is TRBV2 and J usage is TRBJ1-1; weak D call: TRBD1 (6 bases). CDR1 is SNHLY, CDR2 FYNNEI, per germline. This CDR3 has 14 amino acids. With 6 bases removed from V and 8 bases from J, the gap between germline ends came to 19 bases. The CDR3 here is CASSGRDTGTEAFF. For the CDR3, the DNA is TGTGCCAGCAGCGGCCGGGACACAGGTACGGAAGCTTTCTTT.

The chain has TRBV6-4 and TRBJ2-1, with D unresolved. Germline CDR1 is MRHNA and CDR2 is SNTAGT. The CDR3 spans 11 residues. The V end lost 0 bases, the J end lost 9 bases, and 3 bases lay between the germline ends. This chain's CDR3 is CASSDSSEQFF. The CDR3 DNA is TGTGCCAGCAGTGACTCTAGTGAGCAGTTCTTC.

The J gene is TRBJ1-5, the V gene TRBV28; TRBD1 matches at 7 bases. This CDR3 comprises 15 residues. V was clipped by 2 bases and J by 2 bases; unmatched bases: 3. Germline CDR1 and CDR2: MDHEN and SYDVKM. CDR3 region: CASSLVTGGNQPQHF. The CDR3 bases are TGTGCCAGCAGTTTAGTAACAGGGGGCAATCAGCCCCAGCATTTT.